Below, 30 T cell receptor beta chains from the same sample are listed, as sequenced in a study of blood T cell repertoires in COVID-19. Clones were sequenced by immunoSEQ multiplex PCR, and TCRdb holds only the in-frame ones, with some missing. The sample carries fewer than 250,000 clones, 83% recorded once. The sample was peripheral blood. Receptor source: a woman aged 40-49 years with active or convalescent COVID-19.

The chain joins TRBV11-3 to TRBJ2-5; the match to TRBD1 covers 7 bases. In germline, CDR1 is SGHNT, CDR2 YENEEA. V lost 1 base, J lost 3 bases, and 5 bases stayed unmatched. There are 15 residues in the CDR3. The CDR3 protein is CASSLVLQGKETQYF. The CDR3 DNA reads as TGTGCCAGCAGCTTAGTTCTACAGGGGAAAGAGACCCAGTACTTC.

V is TRBV6-5 and J is TRBJ2-2, with D possibly matching TRBD2 (6 bases). Germline CDR1 reads MNHEY; CDR2 reads SVGAGI. Deletions cut 4 bases from V and 2 bases from J, with 8 bases between. The CDR3 sequence is 14 residues long. CDR3 region: CASSWGVNTGELFF. The CDR3, as DNA: TGTGCCAGCAGTTGGGGGGTTAACACCGGGGAGCTGTTTTTT.

The chain carries TRBV2 and TRBJ2-5; 15 nucleotides agree with TRBD2. Germline V lookup: CDR1 SNHLY, CDR2 FYNNEI. V lost 5 bases and J lost 7; bases outside the gene matches: 8. The CDR3 loop spans 16 amino acids. The CDR3 protein is CASSYGLAGGPATQYF. CDR3 coding DNA: TGTGCCAGCAGTTATGGACTAGCGGGAGGGCCGGCGACCCAGTACTTC.

The genes are TRBV18 and TRBJ2-1; TRBD1 agrees at 8 bases. The CDR3 has 13 residues. Germline V gene lookup returns CDR1 KGHSH and CDR2 LQKENI. Unmatched junction bases numbered 2, after V lost 5 bases and J lost 5 bases. The CDR3 DNA follows: TGTGCCAGCTCAGACAGGGGAGACAATGAGCAGTTCTTC. Protein product: CASSDRGDNEQFF.

The chain combines TRBV6-6 with TRBJ2-2; the match to TRBD1 covers 10 bases. The length of the CDR3 is 15 residues. V trimming: 4 bases; J trimming: 6 bases; junction bases outside the gene matches: 5. Germline lookup yields CDR1 MNHNY and CDR2 SVGAGI (reference sequence). DNA for the CDR3: TGTGCCAGCAGTTCCCGGGGACAGGGGCCCGGGGAGCTGTTTTTT. Its translation is CASSSRGQGPGELFF.

The chain employs TRBV19 and TRBJ2-2; TRBD2 matches at 7 bases. The CDR3 loop spans 14 amino acids. Germline CDR1 reads LNHDA; CDR2 reads SQIVND (reference sequence). The V and J ends lost 10 bases and 6 bases, in that order; junction bases with no gene match: 11. The DNA for the CDR3 is TGTGCCACTGTAGGGCGGGAGAATCCCGGGGAGCTGTTTTTT. Its translation is CATVGRENPGELFF.

The chain carries TRBV15 and TRBJ1-1; D is unclear. V was clipped by 0 bases and J by 9 bases, with 14 bases between them. CDR1 and CDR2 (germline): LNHNV, YYDKDF (reference sequence). The CDR3 is 14 amino acids. CDR3 nucleotide sequence: TGTGCCACCAGCAGAGATGGTATTACAGACCAAGCTTTCTTT. Amino acid sequence: CATSRDGITDQAFF. The full variable domain, with the rest looked up from reference TRBV15 and TRBJ1-1, is DAMVIQNPRYQVTQFGKPVTLSCSQTLNHNVMYWYQQKSSQAPKLLFHYYDKDFNNEADTPDNFQSRRPNTSFCFLDIRSPGLGDTAMYLCATSRDGITDQAFFGQGTRLTVV.

This rearrangement joins TRBV10-3 to TRBJ1-1; D remains unclear. From germline, CDR1 is ENHRY and CDR2 SYGVKD. The CDR3 totals 13 residues. The V gene lost 6 bases and the J gene lost 3 bases, with 11 bases spanning the gap. The CDR3 bases are TGTGCCATCAGCGGCCAGCGGGACACTGAAGCTTTCTTT. This sequence encodes CAISGQRDTEAFF.

The CDR3, as DNA: TGTGCCAGCAGTTCCAGCCCGACACAGCAGCCCCAGCATTTT. Translating gives CASSSSPTQQPQHF. The chain carries TRBV6-4 and TRBJ1-5; unclear D gene. CDR3 length: 14 residues. Trimming pared 5 bases from V and 7 bases from J, leaving 15 bases between. Germline CDR1 reads MRHNA; CDR2 reads SNTAGT.

The gene calls are TRBV5-6 and TRBJ1-4; TRBD1 agrees at 7 bases. Losses at the gene ends were 4 bases for V and 7 bases for J; bases not matched to a gene: 1. Germline CDR1 is SGHDT and CDR2 is YYEEEE. The CDR3 is made up of 12 amino acids. CDR3 DNA: TGTGCCAGCAGCGCAGGGGGTGAAAAACTGTTTTTT. Translated, it gives CASSAGGEKLFF.

This chain links TRBV2 with TRBJ1-5, with D possibly being TRBD1 (6 bases). There are 12 residues in the CDR3. The V gene lost 8 bases and the J gene lost 3 bases, with 8 bases spanning the gap. CDR1 is SNHLY and CDR2 is FYNNEI in the germline V gene. CDR3 sequence: CASGQNNQPQHF. In DNA form, the CDR3 reads TGTGCCAGCGGACAGAACAATCAGCCCCAGCATTTT.

The chain links TRBV9 to TRBJ2-3, with a possible D match to TRBD2 (6 bases). Germline assignment: CDR1 SGDLS and CDR2 YYNGEE. CDR3 length: 16 residues. V was clipped by 0 bases and J by 2 bases, with 13 bases between them. In DNA form, the CDR3 reads TGTGCCAGCAGCGTAGCCCGGGACTCGCCCACAGATACGCAGTATTTT. It specifies CASSVARDSPTDTQYF.

V and J are TRBV18 and TRBJ2-7; 13 bases line up with TRBD2. Unmatched junction bases numbered 6, after V lost 4 bases and J lost 6 bases. The V gene's germline CDR1 is KGHSH and CDR2 LQKENI. CDR3 size: 15 residues. As DNA, the CDR3 is TGTGCCAGCTCACGAGGACTAGCGGGGGACCCCGAGCAGTACTTC. Translated, it gives CASSRGLAGDPEQYF.

In the case of this clone: In the same sample, other DNA sequences code for this CDR3. V is TRBV30 and J is TRBJ1-2, with TRBD1 matching 9 bases. The CDR3 is 13 residues long. CDR1 GTSNPN and CDR2 SVGIG come from the germline V gene (reference sequence). V shed 0 bases, J shed 5 bases, and the junction held 1 base outside the gene matches. The CDR3 region is CAWSVGTGYGYTF. The CDR3 coding sequence is TGTGCCTGGAGTGTGGGGACAGGGTATGGCTACACCTTC.

Here the CDR3 DNA reads TGTGCCAGTAGTAAGGCGGATCGGCAGCCCCAGCATTTT. It specifies CASSKADRQPQHF. The gene calls are TRBV19 and TRBJ1-5, with D uncertain. Germline V gene sequence: CDR1 LNHDA, CDR2 SQIVND (reference sequence). This CDR3 spans 13 amino acids. V was clipped by 4 bases and J by 7 bases, with 11 bases between them.

The CDR3, as DNA: TGTGCCAGCAGCCAAGGTGTCCTGCGAGGGAGGTATTTT. Amino acid sequence: CASSQGVLRGRYF. This chain uses TRBV14 with TRBJ2-3; D is possibly TRBD2 (5 bases). Germline V lookup: CDR1 SGHDN, CDR2 FVKESK. Trimming shortened V by 1 base and J by 14 bases, and 16 bases separated the two germline ends. The CDR3 is made up of 13 amino acids.

The chain combines TRBV4-1 with TRBJ2-1, with D possibly TRBD2 on 6 matching bases. Trimming shortened V by 4 bases and J by 5 bases, and 21 bases separated the two germline ends. Germline-derived CDR1 and CDR2 are MGHRA and YSYEKL. The CDR3 covers 17 residues. The CDR3 reads CASSPGRTSILDNEQFF. CDR3 nucleotide sequence: TGCGCCAGCAGCCCCGGACGCACTAGCATACTCGACAATGAGCAGTTCTTC.

The J gene is TRBJ1-4, the V gene TRBV29-1; tentative D call: TRBD1 (5 bases). The CDR3 totals 16 residues. With 0 bases removed from V and 4 bases from J, the gap between germline ends came to 15 bases. Germline V gene data show CDR1 as SQVTM and CDR2 as ANQGSEA. This CDR3 is CSVEDLQGVVNEKLFF. The CDR3 DNA reads TGCAGCGTTGAAGATCTCCAGGGTGTGGTTAATGAAAAACTGTTTTTT.

CDR3 coding DNA: TGTGCCAGCGCTGGACAGGGGAACACTGAAGCTTTCTTT. Protein: CASAGQGNTEAFF. The J gene is TRBJ1-1, the V gene TRBV27; 8 bases are shared with TRBD1. This CDR3 spans 13 amino acids. Per the germline V gene, CDR1 is MNHEY and CDR2 is SMNVEV (reference sequence). Trimming took 8 bases from V and 1 from J; bases not matched to a gene: 3.

This clone was counted a few times. The gene calls are TRBV18 and TRBJ1-2; weak D call: TRBD1 (5 bases). Germline CDR1 reads KGHSH; CDR2 reads LQKENI. V was clipped by 2 bases and J by 1 base, with 17 bases between them. The length of the CDR3 is 17 residues. CDR3 nucleotide sequence: TGTGCCAGCTCACCAGAGGGTCCGGGGGTTAATAACTATGGCTACACCTTC. Residues: CASSPEGPGVNNYGYTF.

J is TRBJ1-5 and V is TRBV30; 8 bases match TRBD1. This CDR3 region has 17 residues. CDR1 and CDR2 (germline): GTSNPN, SVGIG (reference sequence). V lost 3 bases and J lost 3; bases outside the gene matches: 13. The CDR3 protein is CAWRGMVAGQDNQPQHF. The CDR3 nucleotides are TGTGCCTGGAGAGGTATGGTGGCGGGACAGGACAATCAGCCCCAGCATTTT.

CDR3 sequence: CASSTRQAYSGNTIYF. The CDR3 DNA sequence: TGTGCCAGTAGTACCCGACAGGCGTACTCTGGAAACACCATATATTTT. V usage is TRBV19 and J usage is TRBJ1-3; D is perhaps TRBD1 (6 bases). Germline CDR1 reads LNHDA; CDR2 reads SQIVND (reference sequence). The CDR3 runs to 16 residues. V lost 4 bases, J lost 0 bases, and 13 bases lay in between.

The chain couples TRBV9 to TRBJ2-1; 14 bases agree with TRBD2. The CDR3 length is 17 residues. Germline V CDR1 and CDR2: SGDLS, YYNGEE. J was trimmed by 9 bases and V by 3 bases; bases with no gene match: 11. In DNA form, the CDR3 reads TGTGCCAGCAGCGCCCGGATGACTAGCGGGAGGGAGGGTGAGCAGTTCTTC. Protein product: CASSARMTSGREGEQFF.

The chain links TRBV27 to TRBJ1-1; D is undetermined. The CDR3 length is 15 residues. V was pared by 0 bases and J by 0 bases, with 8 bases between. The V gene's germline CDR1 is MNHEY and CDR2 SMNVEV (reference sequence). CDR3 loop: CASSLSGRMNTEAFF. The CDR3 DNA is TGTGCCAGCAGTTTATCGGGCCGGATGAACACTGAAGCTTTCTTT.

The gene calls are TRBV19 and TRBJ2-1, with 9 bases identical to TRBD2. Germline V gives CDR1 LNHDA, CDR2 SQIVND (reference sequence). J gave up 2 bases and V 8 bases, and 7 bases lay outside the gene matches. The CDR3 length is 15 residues. DNA of the CDR3: TGTGCCAGTTCGACTCGCGGGGGGGCCTACAATGAGCAGTTCTTC. It yields the protein CASSTRGGAYNEQFF.

This chain connects TRBV4-3 to TRBJ1-1, with 9 bases aligning to TRBD1. The CDR3 is 15 amino acids. Trimming at V came to 9 bases and at J to 3 bases, leaving 11 bases not matched to a gene. The germline CDR1 and CDR2 sequences are LGHNA and YSLEER. The CDR3 sequence is CARNDPDRGYTEAFF. Written as DNA, the CDR3 is TGCGCCAGAAATGACCCGGACAGGGGATACACTGAAGCTTTCTTT.

This clone appeared a few times. J is TRBJ2-1 and V is TRBV24-1, with D possibly matching TRBD1 (5 bases). The CDR3 is 20 amino acids. Looked up from germline, CDR1 is KGHDR and CDR2 is SFDVKD. Trimming took 4 bases from V and 0 from J, leaving 24 bases between them. The CDR3 coding sequence is TGTGCCACCAGTGAGCCCGCAGGGCCCTTCGTGGCCCCCTCCTACAATGAGCAGTTCTTC. Its translation: CATSEPAGPFVAPSYNEQFF.

The V gene is TRBV7-3, the J gene TRBJ1-1; tentatively, D is TRBD1 (5 bases). The CDR3 is 12 residues long. The germline V and J ends were trimmed by 5 bases and 7 bases, with 11 bases remaining between them. CDR1 is SGHTA, CDR2 FQGTGA, per germline. Here the CDR3 reads CASSLRQNEAFF. CDR3 bases: TGTGCCAGCAGCCTACGACAGAATGAAGCTTTCTTT.

The rearrangement joins TRBV5-1 to TRBJ1-6; 10 bases align to TRBD1. The CDR3 is made up of 12 amino acids. Trimming took 7 bases from V and 13 from J; bases not matched to a gene: 5. CDR1 is SGHRS, CDR2 YFSETQ, per germline. The CDR3 region is CASGTGEAPLHF. CDR3 coding DNA: TGCGCCAGCGGGACAGGGGAAGCGCCCCTCCACTTT.

This clone appeared a single time. CDR3 region: CASSSPTGGNGYTF. In nucleotides, the CDR3 is TGTGCCAGCAGCTCCCCCACAGGGGGTAATGGCTACACCTTC. V gene TRBV7-9 combines with J gene TRBJ1-2; 8 bases are a match to TRBD1. Trimming took 4 bases from V and 6 from J; bases not matched to a gene: 7. The CDR3 has 14 amino acids. The V gene's germline CDR1 is SEHNR and CDR2 FQNEAQ (reference sequence).